This entry lists 30 T cell receptor beta chains sequenced from one sample in a study of blood T cell repertoires in COVID-19. Produced via immunoSEQ multiplex PCR; TCRdb's table is partial and in-frame only. The profile shows approximately 79,000 clones, approximately 80% of them singletons. Sequenced input: peripheral blood. These receptors were collected from a man aged 50 or older with COVID-19, enrolled during active disease.

V gene TRBV10-3 combines with J gene TRBJ1-6, with 8 bases aligning to TRBD1. V trimming: 0 bases; J trimming: 9 bases; junction bases outside the gene matches: 4. This CDR3 has 15 residues. From germline, CDR1 is ENHRY and CDR2 SYGVKD. CDR3 DNA sequence: TGTGCCATCAGTGAGTCCGGACAGGGAAGTTCACCCCTCCACTTT. Translating it yields CAISESGQGSSPLHF.

The chain is built from TRBV14 and TRBJ2-7; D might be TRBD1 (6 bases). The CDR3 is 15 residues long. Germline CDR1 is SGHDN and CDR2 is FVKESK. Trimming took 4 bases from V and 2 from J, leaving 15 bases between them. The CDR3 spells CASSRTGTPTYEQYF. DNA for the CDR3: TGTGCCAGCAGCCGGACCGGGACACCCACCTACGAGCAGTACTTC.

The chain couples TRBV5-1 to TRBJ2-7; 7 bases fit TRBD1. Germline-derived CDR1 and CDR2 are SGHRS and YFSETQ. V was pared by 1 base and J by 6 bases, with 10 bases of the junction left unmatched. The CDR3 is 15 amino acids. The CDR3 here is CASSLTGESLREQYF. CDR3 coding DNA: TGCGCCAGCAGCTTGACAGGGGAATCCCTGCGCGAGCAGTACTTC.

This clone was recorded a few times. This CDR3 reads CASSFGENEKLFF. CDR3 bases: TGTGCCAGCAGTTTCGGTGAGAATGAAAAACTGTTTTTT. The rearrangement links TRBV12-3 or TRBV12-4 to TRBJ1-4; D uncertain. The V end lost 3 bases, the J end lost 5 bases, and 7 bases lay between the germline ends. CDR3 length: 13 amino acids.

V gene TRBV7-9 combines with J gene TRBJ2-5; perhaps TRBD1 as D (6 bases). V dropped 3 bases and J dropped 3 bases, with 8 bases sitting between them. This CDR3 region has 13 residues. CDR1 and CDR2 (germline): SEHNR, FQNEAQ (reference sequence). The CDR3 DNA follows: TGTGCCAGCAGCTTGGACAGAGAAGAGACCCAGTACTTC. Its translation is CASSLDREETQYF.

The CDR3 DNA is TGTGCCAGCAGCCCTGTTGTCAGGGTAGCGGTTGGTGAGCAGTTCTTC. Its translation: CASSPVVRVAVGEQFF. V is TRBV3-1 (or the pseudogene TRBV3-2) and J is TRBJ2-1; maybe TRBD2 (6 bases). Germline assignment: CDR1 LGHDT and CDR2 YNNKEL (reference sequence). Trimming removed 4 bases at V and 9 bases at J, with 22 bases between. The CDR3 has 16 amino acids.

V is TRBV5-5 and J is TRBJ1-1; TRBD1 is a possible D gene (6 bases). The germline V and J ends were trimmed by 4 bases and 4 bases, with 17 bases remaining between them. The CDR3 is 15 residues long. CDR1 and CDR2 from the germline V gene are SGHKS and YYEKEE (reference sequence). CDR3 nucleotides: TGTGCCAGCAGCCCCCTTCAGGGGCCGGGCACTGAAGCTTTCTTT. Its translation: CASSPLQGPGTEAFF.

V gene TRBV27 combines with J gene TRBJ1-1; D might be TRBD1 (5 bases). Per the germline V gene, CDR1 is MNHEY and CDR2 is SMNVEV (reference sequence). Trimming cost V 5 bases and J 4 bases, with 20 bases left between them. The CDR3 contains 16 residues. In DNA, the CDR3 is TGTGCCAGCAGTACACGCCAGGGTGGTTATGGCACTGAAGCTTTCTTT. Its translation is CASSTRQGGYGTEAFF.

CDR3 sequence (DNA): TGCGCCAGCAGTGCCTCGTGGCAGCGCTATGGCTACACCTTC. As protein: CASSASWQRYGYTF. The V gene is TRBV10-2, the J gene TRBJ1-2; D not resolved. There are 14 residues in the CDR3. V shed 4 bases and J shed 4 bases, with 13 bases lying between them. Germline CDR1 WSHSY, CDR2 SAAADI.

V gene TRBV7-2 combines with J gene TRBJ2-1; possible D gene TRBD1, 6 bases. V dropped 1 base and J dropped 6 bases, with 10 bases sitting between them. Germline loops: CDR1 SGHTA, CDR2 FQGNSA. CDR3 length: 14 amino acids. The CDR3 loop is CASSLDTGRNEQFF. The DNA for the CDR3 is TGTGCCAGCAGCTTAGACACAGGGCGCAATGAGCAGTTCTTC.

J is TRBJ2-7 and V is TRBV4-3; 7 bases fit TRBD1. Per germline, CDR1 LGHNA and CDR2 YSLEER. V lost 0 bases and J lost 7; bases outside the gene matches: 9. The CDR3 is 15 residues long. The DNA of the CDR3 is TGCGCCAGCAGCCAAGATCGACAGGGATCGCGGGAGCAGTACTTC. This codes for CASSQDRQGSREQYF.

The chain couples TRBV10-1 to TRBJ2-1; possibly TRBD1 for D (5 bases). V lost 6 bases, J lost 8 bases, and 23 bases lay in between. Germline V gene sequence: CDR1 WNHNN, CDR2 SYGVQD (reference sequence). The CDR3 runs to 16 residues. The CDR3 DNA reads as TGCGCCAGCAGCCCCGGGCAGGGCGGCCTTGGGGATGAGCAGTTCTTC. Residues: CASSPGQGGLGDEQFF.

The chain recombines TRBV5-5 with TRBJ1-5, with no clear D. Germline V gene sequence: CDR1 SGHKS, CDR2 YYEKEE (reference sequence). The CDR3 runs to 14 residues. Trimming shortened V by 4 bases and J by 6 bases, and 14 bases separated the two germline ends. CDR3 region: CASSPKAAGQPQHF. CDR3 sequence (DNA): TGTGCCAGCAGCCCCAAAGCGGCGGGTCAGCCCCAGCATTTT.

The J gene is TRBJ1-2, the V gene TRBV27, with D unclear. V was cut by 6 bases and J by 8 bases, with 13 bases left in between. This CDR3 region has 12 residues. CDR1 and CDR2 from the germline V gene are MNHEY and SMNVEV (reference sequence). Here the CDR3 DNA reads TGTGCCAGCAGCAATAAACTAGGGGGCTACACCTTC. Protein: CASSNKLGGYTF.

J is TRBJ1-5 and V is TRBV9, with D possibly TRBD1 on 6 matching bases. Germline V gene lookup returns CDR1 SGDLS and CDR2 YYNGEE. V gave up 3 bases and J gave up 0 bases, with 7 bases separating them. The CDR3 spans 14 residues. The CDR3, as DNA: TGTGCCAGCAGCGCAGGGGATAGCAATCAGCCCCAGCATTTT. This sequence encodes CASSAGDSNQPQHF.

There are a few counts of this clone. With a much larger clone just one base away, this may be a read error. The rearrangement joins TRBV2 to TRBJ2-7; D is undetermined. In germline, CDR1 is SNHLY, CDR2 FYNNEI. V was pared by 3 bases and J by 3 bases, with 3 bases between. This CDR3 region has 11 residues. Here the CDR3 DNA reads TGTGCCAGCAGTGATAGCTACGAGCAGTACTTC. It specifies CASSDSYEQYF.

V gene TRBV30 combines with J gene TRBJ1-5; D is perhaps TRBD1 (6 bases). The V gene lost 5 bases and the J gene lost 7 bases, with 15 bases spanning the gap. Germline CDR1 reads GTSNPN; CDR2 reads SVGIG (reference sequence). This CDR3 is 13 amino acids long. CDR3 region: CAWGGQGRQPQHF. The CDR3 DNA sequence: TGTGCCTGGGGGGGGCAGGGGCGGCAGCCCCAGCATTTT.

The V call is TRBV9, the J call TRBJ1-5; perhaps TRBD1 as D (5 bases). V was pared by 6 bases and J by 5 bases, with 21 bases between. Germline V gene lookup returns CDR1 SGDLS and CDR2 YYNGEE. The CDR3 sequence is 16 residues long. CDR3 region: CASKLSGRERYQPQHF. CDR3 sequence (DNA): TGTGCCAGCAAACTATCAGGCAGGGAAAGATATCAGCCCCAGCATTTT.

The chain employs TRBV19 and TRBJ1-3; no clear D gene. V was shortened by 5 bases and J by 2 bases, with 13 bases between the two germline ends. The CDR3 contains 15 residues. CDR1 and CDR2 (germline): LNHDA, SQIVND (reference sequence). The CDR3 bases are TGTGCCAGTAGTGGATCAGGTATCCCTGGAAACACCATATATTTT. The encoded protein is CASSGSGIPGNTIYF.

The chain links TRBV6-5 to TRBJ2-5, with D possibly matching TRBD2 (5 bases). Germline V CDR1 and CDR2: MNHEY, SVGAGI. The CDR3 runs to 14 residues. Trimming took off 2 bases at V and 5 bases at J, with 12 bases between the two ends. The CDR3 here is CASSYRAGGETQYF. The CDR3 nucleotides are TGTGCCAGCAGTTACCGGGCAGGAGGCGAGACCCAGTACTTC.

This chain uses TRBV6-1 with TRBJ2-3; possibly TRBD2 for D (6 bases). There are 17 residues in the CDR3. V lost 4 bases, J lost 8 bases, and 25 bases lay in between. Germline V gene lookup returns CDR1 MNHNS and CDR2 SASEGT. The CDR3 DNA is TGTGCCAGCAGTGGAGAAGAAGGAGGGCAGGGAAGGGGTACGCAGTATTTT. Translated, it gives CASSGEEGGQGRGTQYF.

The rearrangement uses TRBV7-8 and TRBJ2-7; 12 bases are a match to TRBD1. Trimming cost V 1 base and J 7 bases; bases outside gene matches: 5. The CDR3 sequence is 15 residues long. Germline CDR1 reads SGHVS; CDR2 reads FQNEAQ. CDR3 sequence reads: CASSLGGQGAGEQYF. CDR3 nucleotides: TGTGCCAGCAGCTTAGGGGGACAGGGGGCTGGTGAGCAGTACTTC.

This chain links TRBV28 with TRBJ1-1; the match to TRBD1 covers 7 bases. CDR3 length: 16 residues. Trimming cost V 2 bases and J 5 bases; bases outside gene matches: 11. Germline CDR1 is MDHEN and CDR2 is SYDVKM. CDR3 DNA: TGTGCCAGCAGTTTAAGTGAGGGCAGGGGGAGAACTGAAGCTTTCTTT. As protein: CASSLSEGRGRTEAFF.

The chain couples TRBV28 to TRBJ2-2, with D perhaps TRBD2 (6 bases). Per germline, CDR1 MDHEN and CDR2 SYDVKM. The germline V and J ends were trimmed by 4 bases and 4 bases, with 16 bases remaining between them. The CDR3 is made up of 16 amino acids. The CDR3 bases are TGTGCCAGCAGTTCCCCCGGGGAGGTGGGCACCGGGGAGCTGTTTTTT. Translation: CASSSPGEVGTGELFF.

This clone was seen at least ten times. The chain couples TRBV7-3 to TRBJ2-1; maybe TRBD1 (6 bases). V gave up 0 bases and J gave up 5 bases, with 11 bases separating them. The CDR3 runs to 15 residues. Germline CDR1 reads SGHTA; CDR2 reads FQGTGA. Here the CDR3 reads CASSLTGGADNEQFF. The CDR3 nucleotides are TGTGCCAGCAGCTTAACAGGGGGAGCGGACAATGAGCAGTTCTTC.

The chain is built from TRBV15 and TRBJ1-2; TRBD1 is a possible D gene (5 bases). Germline V gene sequence: CDR1 LNHNV, CDR2 YYDKDF (reference sequence). This CDR3 spans 14 amino acids. The V gene lost 0 bases and the J gene lost 4 bases, with 9 bases spanning the gap. The CDR3 sequence is CATSRDVGGYGYTF. The DNA for the CDR3 is TGTGCCACCAGCAGAGATGTGGGGGGCTATGGCTACACCTTC.

The chain joins TRBV5-1 to TRBJ1-1; 9 bases are a match to TRBD1. This CDR3 comprises 16 residues. The ends lost 2 bases at V and 5 bases at J; junction bases unmatched: 10. The V gene's germline CDR1 is SGHRS and CDR2 YFSETQ. The CDR3 loop is CASSFLGGQGRTEAFF. CDR3 nucleotide sequence: TGCGCCAGCAGCTTCCTCGGGGGACAGGGTAGAACTGAAGCTTTCTTT.

The chain combines TRBV28 with TRBJ2-1; 7 bases map to TRBD1. Germline values: CDR1 MDHEN, CDR2 SYDVKM. The CDR3 extends over 16 amino acids. The V segment lost 9 bases and the J segment 5 bases; nucleotides outside the gene matches: 16. The CDR3: CASSRSHRGRNNEQFF. The CDR3 DNA follows: TGTGCCAGTAGTCGGAGTCACAGGGGACGTAACAATGAGCAGTTCTTC.

A single count supports this clone. The chain links TRBV29-1 to TRBJ2-3; TRBD2 matches 8 bases. This CDR3 is built from 14 residues. CDR1 is SQVTM, CDR2 ANQGSEA, per germline. V shed 5 bases and J 6 bases; nucleotides not matched to a gene: 10. Here the CDR3 reads CSVRDGRALDTQYF. In DNA form, the CDR3 reads TGCAGCGTTCGAGACGGGAGGGCCCTCGATACGCAGTATTTT.

This chain joins TRBV19 and TRBJ1-2, with D perhaps TRBD1 (6 bases). Trimming cost V 4 bases and J 4 bases, with 16 bases left between them. Germline V gene lookup returns CDR1 LNHDA and CDR2 SQIVND (reference sequence). The CDR3 totals 15 residues. CDR3 sequence reads: CASSTGQRKGYGYTF. The DNA of the CDR3 is TGTGCCAGTAGTACTGGACAGAGAAAGGGCTATGGCTACACCTTC.